This T cell receptor (beta chain) was recovered during a study of OX40 agonist ivuxolimab in advanced cancers. Germline lookup yields CDR1 SGHTA and CDR2 FQGNSA. V dropped 6 bases and J dropped 2 bases, with 10 bases sitting between them. The CDR3 contains 13 residues. The protocol was immunoSEQ multiplex PCR, while the TCRdb copy is restricted to in-frame clones and leaves out a portion. The sample yields over 35,000 clones, 85% to 90% seen once. Samples of blood were obtained at baseline, on cycle 4 day 1, and on cycle 7 day 1. This TCR was recovered from an adult with an advanced solid tumor such as melanoma, head and neck, liver or kidney cancer. V and J are TRBV7-2 and TRBJ1-2; D remains ambiguous. The sample consisted of CD4+ or CD8+ T cells sorted from blood, taken in a trial of the OX40 agonist ivuxolimab. CDR3 residues: CASSIGGNYGYTF. CDR3 DNA: TGTGCCAGCAGTATTGGAGGCAACTATGGCTACACCTTC.